This TCR beta chain was captured in a study of OX40 agonist ivuxolimab in advanced cancers. Whole-study findings and limits: Both blood CD4+ and CD8+ T cells showed clonal growth by week 6 at 0.1 to 3.0 mg/kg.

As regards this clone: Its antigen remains unidentified.

Profiling relied on immunoSEQ multiplex PCR, and the TCRdb table lists in-frame clones only, not all of them. The table includes 35,000 to 45,000 clones, 80% to 90% detected once. Sequenced material: CD4+ or CD8+ T cells sorted from blood, taken in a trial of the OX40 agonist ivuxolimab. The sequence was obtained from an adult with an advanced solid tumor such as melanoma, head and neck, liver or kidney cancer.

The CDR3 here is CAISSGLAGGSTDTQYF. CDR3 nucleotides: TGTGCCATCAGCTCGGGACTAGCGGGAGGTAGCACAGATACGCAGTATTTT. The chain uses TRBV10-3 and TRBJ2-3, with 15 bases matching TRBD2. The trim removed 6 bases at V and 0 bases at J, leaving 4 bases unmatched. Germline V lookup: CDR1 ENHRY, CDR2 SYGVKD. There are 17 residues in the CDR3.